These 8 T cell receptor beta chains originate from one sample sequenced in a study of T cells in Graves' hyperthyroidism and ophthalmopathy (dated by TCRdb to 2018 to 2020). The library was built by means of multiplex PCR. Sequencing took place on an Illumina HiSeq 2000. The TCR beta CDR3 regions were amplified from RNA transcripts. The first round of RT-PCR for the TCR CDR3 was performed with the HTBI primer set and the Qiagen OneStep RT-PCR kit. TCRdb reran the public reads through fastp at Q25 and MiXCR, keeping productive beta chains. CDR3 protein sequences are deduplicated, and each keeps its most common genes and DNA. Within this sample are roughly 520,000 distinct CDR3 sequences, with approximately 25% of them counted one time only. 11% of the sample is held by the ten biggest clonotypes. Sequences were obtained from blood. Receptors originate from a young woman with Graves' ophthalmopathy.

The CDR3 nucleotides are TGTGCCAGCAGAGGGGGGGTTAAATCCTACGAGCAGTACTTC. It specifies CASRGGVKSYEQYF. V and J are TRBV27 and TRBJ2-7, with D perhaps TRBD2 (7 bases). The V end lost 6 bases, the J end lost 1 base, and 13 bases lay between the germline ends. The CDR3 sequence is 14 residues long. Germline values: CDR1 MNHEY, CDR2 SMNVEV (reference sequence).

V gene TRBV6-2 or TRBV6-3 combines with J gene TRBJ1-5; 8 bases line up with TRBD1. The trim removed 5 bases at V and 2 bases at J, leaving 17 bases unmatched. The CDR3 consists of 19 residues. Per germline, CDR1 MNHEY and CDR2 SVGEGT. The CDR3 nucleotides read TGTGCCAGCAGTCCCCGAGGGACAGGTTGGGTGTTGGGCAATCAGCCCCAGCATTTT. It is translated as CASSPRGTGWVLGNQPQHF.

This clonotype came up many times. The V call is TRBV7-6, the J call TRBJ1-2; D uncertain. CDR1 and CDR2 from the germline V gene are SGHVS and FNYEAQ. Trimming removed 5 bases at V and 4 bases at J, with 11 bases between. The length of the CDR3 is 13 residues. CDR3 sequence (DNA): TGTGCCAGCAGCACGGACGGGCTCTATGGCTACACCTTC. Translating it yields CASSTDGLYGYTF.

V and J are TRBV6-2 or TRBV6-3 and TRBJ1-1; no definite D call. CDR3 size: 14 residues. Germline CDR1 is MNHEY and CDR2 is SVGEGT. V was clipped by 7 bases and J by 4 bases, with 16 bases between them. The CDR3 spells CASTQYPWGTEAFF. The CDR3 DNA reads TGTGCCAGCACCCAATACCCTTGGGGCACTGAAGCTTTCTTT.

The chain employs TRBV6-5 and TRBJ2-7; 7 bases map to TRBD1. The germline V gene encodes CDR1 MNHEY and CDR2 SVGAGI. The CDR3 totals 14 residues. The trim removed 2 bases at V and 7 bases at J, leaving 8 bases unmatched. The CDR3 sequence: CASSYEGQRLEQYF. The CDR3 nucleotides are TGTGCCAGCAGTTACGAGGGACAGAGACTGGAGCAGTACTTC.

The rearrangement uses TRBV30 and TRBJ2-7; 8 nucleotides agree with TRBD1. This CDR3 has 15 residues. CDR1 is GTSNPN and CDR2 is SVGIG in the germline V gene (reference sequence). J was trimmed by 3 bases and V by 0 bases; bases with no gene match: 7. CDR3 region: CAWSVPGQGHYEQYF. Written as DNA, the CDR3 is TGTGCCTGGAGTGTACCCGGACAGGGACACTACGAGCAGTACTTC.

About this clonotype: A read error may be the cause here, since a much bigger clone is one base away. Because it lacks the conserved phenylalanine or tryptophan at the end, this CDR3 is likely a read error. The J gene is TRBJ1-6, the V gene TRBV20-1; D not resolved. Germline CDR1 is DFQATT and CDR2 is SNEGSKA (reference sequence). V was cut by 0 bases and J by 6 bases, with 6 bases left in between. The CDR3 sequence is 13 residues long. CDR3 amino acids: CSARDPVNSPLHV. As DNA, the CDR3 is TGCAGTGCTAGAGATCCTGTTAATTCACCCCTCCACGTT.

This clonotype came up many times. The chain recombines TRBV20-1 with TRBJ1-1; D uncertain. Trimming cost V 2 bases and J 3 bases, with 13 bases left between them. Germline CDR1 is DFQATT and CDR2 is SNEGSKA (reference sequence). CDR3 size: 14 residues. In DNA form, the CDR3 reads TGCAGTGCTAGACCTTACTCCGGGTACACTGAAGCTTTCTTT. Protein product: CSARPYSGYTEAFF.